This record covers a single T cell receptor (beta chain). This specimen comes from a study of shared clonotypes between healthy human individuals. The protocol was immunoSEQ multiplex PCR, while the TCRdb copy is restricted to in-frame clones and leaves out a portion. The data contain over a million clones, roughly 97% of them singletons. CDR1 LGHNA and CDR2 YSLEER come from the germline V gene. The CDR3 has 14 amino acids. Material: naive CD4+ T cells sorted from blood. Subset of the sample: CD45RA+ positively selected. The TCR sequence derives from a man aged 30 to 39 in good health. The chain combines TRBV4-3 with TRBJ1-3; D might be TRBD1 (5 bases). CDR3: CVKKGDNSGNTIYF. The DNA of the CDR3 is TGCGTTAAAAAAGGGGATAACTCTGGAAACACCATATATTTT.